Below are 20 T cell receptor beta chains sequenced from a single sample in a study of identical twins. MiXCR was run by TCRdb on the 5' RACE reads, yielding one entry per CDR3 protein. The repertoire holds hundreds of thousands of distinct CDR3 sequences, with around 6% as singletons. Sample: naive T cells sorted from blood. The receptors were sampled from a man aged 18 to 30 in good health.

This rearrangement joins TRBV6-5 to TRBJ2-7, with D unresolved. V was trimmed by 7 bases and J by 5 bases, leaving 21 bases between them. This CDR3 has 15 residues. CDR1 and CDR2 from the germline V gene are MNHEY and SVGAGI. Here the CDR3 reads CASINKRTRFHEQYF. In DNA form, the CDR3 reads TGTGCCAGCATTAATAAGCGTACCCGATTCCACGAGCAGTACTTC.

The V gene is TRBV7-9, the J gene TRBJ2-1; maybe TRBD1 (6 bases). The V gene's germline CDR1 is SEHNR and CDR2 FQNEAQ (reference sequence). The CDR3 loop spans 14 amino acids. The ends were cut back, 7 bases at V and 3 bases at J, with 13 bases in the middle. This CDR3 is CASKTGTNYNEQFF. The CDR3 DNA sequence: TGTGCCAGCAAGACCGGGACAAACTACAATGAGCAGTTCTTC.

This clonotype has ten or more counts. V is TRBV5-5 and J is TRBJ1-5, with D tentatively TRBD1 (6 bases). CDR1 SGHKS and CDR2 YYEKEE come from the germline V gene (reference sequence). The V and J ends lost 0 bases and 5 bases respectively, with 15 bases between them. This CDR3 region has 16 residues. The CDR3 is CASSLVWGQAHQPQHF. CDR3 bases: TGTGCCAGCAGCTTGGTATGGGGGCAGGCCCATCAGCCCCAGCATTTT.

The chain has TRBV12-3 or TRBV12-4 and TRBJ1-2; D is ambiguous. The CDR3 runs 12 residues. V lost 3 bases and J lost 4, with 6 bases in between. The chain's CDR3 is CASSFLTYGYTF. The CDR3 nucleotides are TGTGCCAGCAGTTTTTTAACCTATGGCTACACCTTC.

This clonotype has more than one count but fewer than ten. The chain recombines TRBV20-1 with TRBJ1-2; a weak D match, TRBD1 (5 bases). This CDR3 is built from 14 residues. Trimming took 6 bases from V and 3 from J, leaving 17 bases between them. Germline assignment: CDR1 DFQATT and CDR2 SNEGSKA (reference sequence). The CDR3, as DNA: TGCAGTGCCCGACGGGGGGGTTCTTACTATGGCTACACCTTC. It encodes CSARRGGSYYGYTF.

This clonotype was found a few times. The V gene is TRBV14, the J gene TRBJ2-5; TRBD1 matches 8 bases. This CDR3 is built from 14 residues. The germline V gene has CDR1 SGHDN and CDR2 FVKESK. V shed 1 base, J shed 5 bases, and the junction held 3 bases outside the gene matches. The CDR3 bases are TGTGCCAGCAGCCAAGGTCGACAGGGGGAGACCCAGTACTTC. As protein: CASSQGRQGETQYF.

The J gene is TRBJ2-2, the V gene TRBV11-2; tentative D call: TRBD2 (5 bases). Germline V gene lookup returns CDR1 SGHAT and CDR2 FQNNGV. This CDR3 comprises 16 residues. Trimming removed 5 bases from V and 1 base from J, with 14 bases in between. DNA of the CDR3: TGTGCCAGCAGCGGCAGGAGGCTGGGGAACACCGGGGAGCTGTTTTTT. This sequence encodes CASSGRRLGNTGELFF.

This clonotype was detected many times. The gene calls are TRBV20-1 and TRBJ1-5; D not resolved. CDR3 length: 15 residues. V was clipped by 5 bases and J by 4 bases, with 18 bases between them. Germline CDR1 reads DFQATT; CDR2 reads SNEGSKA (reference sequence). The CDR3 is CSASRSVGRNQPQHF. Here the CDR3 DNA reads TGCAGTGCTTCCCGAAGTGTGGGGAGGAATCAGCCCCAGCATTTT.

This clonotype was found many times. V usage is TRBV20-1 and J usage is TRBJ1-1; D may be TRBD1 (5 bases). Germline V CDR1 and CDR2: DFQATT, SNEGSKA (reference sequence). Trimming took off 2 bases at V and 4 bases at J, with 8 bases between the two ends. CDR3 size: 12 residues. DNA of the CDR3: TGCAGTGCTAGACCGAGGGGCACTGAAGCTTTCTTT. This translates into CSARPRGTEAFF.

This clonotype was found many times. The rearrangement links TRBV20-1 to TRBJ2-1; D may be TRBD2 (6 bases). The germline V and J ends were trimmed by 1 base and 4 bases, with 20 bases remaining between them. The CDR3 runs 17 residues. Looked up from germline, CDR1 is DFQATT and CDR2 is SNEGSKA (reference sequence). The DNA of the CDR3 is TGCAGTGCTAGAGGGGCCTGGCGGGTGGAGGGGTACAATGAGCAGTTCTTC. Amino acids: CSARGAWRVEGYNEQFF.

There are many counts of this clonotype. The V and J genes are TRBV4-2 and TRBJ2-1; 14 bases match TRBD2. Germline values: CDR1 LGHNA, CDR2 YNFKEQ. The CDR3 length is 18 residues. The V segment lost 1 base and the J segment 9 bases; nucleotides outside the gene matches: 11. In DNA, the CDR3 is TGTGCCAGCAGCCAAGGGCTGGGTGCGACTAGCGGGAGGGGTGAGCAGTTCTTC. This gives the protein CASSQGLGATSGRGEQFF.

The V call is TRBV7-9, the J call TRBJ2-7; 11 nucleotides line up with TRBD1. The CDR3 spans 15 residues. Trimming removed 6 bases from V and 3 bases from J; junction bases left unmatched: 7. Germline CDR1 is SEHNR and CDR2 is FQNEAQ (reference sequence). CDR3: CASRDTGTGGYEQYF. As DNA, the CDR3 is TGTGCCAGCAGAGATACCGGGACAGGGGGCTACGAGCAGTACTTC.

The V gene is TRBV6-5, the J gene TRBJ2-5, with TRBD2 identical over 8 bases. There are 15 residues in the CDR3. Germline CDR1 MNHEY, CDR2 SVGAGI. The trim removed 2 bases at V and 1 base at J, leaving 3 bases unmatched. The CDR3 spells CASSYVGGAQETQYF. The CDR3 nucleotides are TGTGCCAGCAGTTACGTCGGGGGGGCCCAAGAGACCCAGTACTTC.

The genes are TRBV20-1 and TRBJ2-5; TRBD2 matches at 7 bases. CDR1 DFQATT and CDR2 SNEGSKA come from the germline V gene (reference sequence). The length of the CDR3 is 14 residues. Trimming cost V 1 base and J 4 bases; bases outside gene matches: 6. CDR3 in amino acids: CSARVGGGGETQYF. As DNA, the CDR3 is TGCAGTGCTAGAGTGGGCGGCGGGGGAGAGACCCAGTACTTC.

This clonotype was observed a handful of times. The V and J genes are TRBV3-1 and TRBJ1-1; 8 bases align to TRBD1. V dropped 3 bases and J dropped 6; count of bases not matched to a gene: 9. Germline-derived CDR1 and CDR2 are LGHDT and YNNKEL (reference sequence). The CDR3 is 15 amino acids. The CDR3 loop is CASSQVHRGSAEAFF. DNA for the CDR3: TGTGCCAGCAGCCAGGTCCACAGGGGGAGCGCTGAAGCTTTCTTT.

At least ten counts were recorded for this clonotype. The V and J genes are TRBV6-5 and TRBJ2-1; D not resolved. Looked up from germline, CDR1 is MNHEY and CDR2 is SVGAGI. Trimming removed 2 bases at V and 8 bases at J, with 16 bases between. This CDR3 contains 15 residues. This CDR3 is CASSYAASNWDEQFF. The CDR3 nucleotides read TGTGCCAGCAGTTACGCGGCTAGTAATTGGGATGAGCAGTTCTTC.

The rearrangement uses TRBV4-3 and TRBJ1-3, with 9 nucleotides matching TRBD1. The germline V gene has CDR1 LGHNA and CDR2 YSLEER. The ends lost 3 bases at V and 2 bases at J; junction bases unmatched: 2. There are 15 residues in the CDR3. CDR3 DNA: TGCGCCAGCAGCCAGGGACAGGGCCCTGGAAACACCATATATTTT. It specifies CASSQGQGPGNTIYF.

This clonotype was counted a few times. V usage is TRBV7-2 and J usage is TRBJ2-1, with 10 bases lining up with TRBD2. Looked up from germline, CDR1 is SGHTA and CDR2 is FQGNSA. CDR3 size: 16 residues. J lost 9 bases, V lost 0 bases, and 8 bases had no gene match. This CDR3 is CASSLASLAGVGEQFF. The CDR3 nucleotides read TGTGCCAGCAGCTTAGCGAGCCTAGCGGGAGTTGGTGAGCAGTTCTTC. The complete variable domain, with remaining parts taken from reference TRBV7-2 and TRBJ2-1, reads GAGVSQSPSNKVTEKGKDVELRCDPISGHTALYWYRQSLGQGLEFLIYFQGNSAPDKSGLPSDRFSAERTGGSVSTLTIQRTQQEDSAVYLCASSLASLAGVGEQFFGPGTRLTVL.

The sample holds many counts of this clonotype. The rearrangement links TRBV25-1 to TRBJ2-5; TRBD2 is a possible D gene (7 bases). V lost 4 bases, J lost 5 bases, and 17 bases lay in between. CDR3 length equals 15 residues. Germline CDR1 MGHDK, CDR2 SYGVNS. This CDR3 is CASSGGGEVPETQYF. CDR3 DNA: TGTGCCAGCAGTGGAGGGGGGGAGGTCCCGGAGACCCAGTACTTC.

The table lists this clonotype with many counts. The rearrangement joins TRBV12-3 or TRBV12-4 to TRBJ2-1; 8 bases line up with TRBD2. The CDR3 loop spans 16 amino acids. V dropped 1 base and J dropped 7; count of bases not matched to a gene: 9. DNA for the CDR3: TGTGCCAGCAGTTTAGGTTCCGGGAGGGCCAGGAATGAGCAGTTCTTC. Protein product: CASSLGSGRARNEQFF.